The text below deals with one T cell receptor (beta chain). Antigen specificity is unknown. The entry originates in a study of OX40 agonist ivuxolimab in advanced cancers. Across the whole study: In this trial design, patients received ivuxolimab intravenously at 0.01 to 10 mg/kg every 2 weeks. Among those treated, three patients had partial responses, one with hepatocellular carcinoma and two with cutaneous melanoma. Study findings and constraints: Averaging showed that CD8+ T cells had more expanded clones than CD4+ did. At 0.1 to 3.0 mg/kg and by week 6, clonal expansion occurred in CD4+ and CD8+ blood T cells.

V trimming: 6 bases; J trimming: 4 bases; junction bases outside the gene matches: 8. CDR3 length: 15 amino acids. Germline assignment: CDR1 MNHEY and CDR2 SVGAGI. Assay: immunoSEQ multiplex PCR; the TCRdb copy retains only in-frame clones and omits some. This sample has 60,000 to 70,000 clones, with 82% found just once. The receptor's source is an adult with an advanced solid tumor such as melanoma, head and neck, liver or kidney cancer. This specimen consisted of CD4+ or CD8+ T cells sorted from blood, obtained in a trial of the OX40 agonist ivuxolimab. The V gene is TRBV6-5, the J gene TRBJ2-2; 7 nucleotides agree with TRBD1. The CDR3 DNA sequence: TGTGCCAGCAGCCAACAGGGGACGGGCACCGGGGAGCTGTTTTTT. Protein: CASSQQGTGTGELFF.